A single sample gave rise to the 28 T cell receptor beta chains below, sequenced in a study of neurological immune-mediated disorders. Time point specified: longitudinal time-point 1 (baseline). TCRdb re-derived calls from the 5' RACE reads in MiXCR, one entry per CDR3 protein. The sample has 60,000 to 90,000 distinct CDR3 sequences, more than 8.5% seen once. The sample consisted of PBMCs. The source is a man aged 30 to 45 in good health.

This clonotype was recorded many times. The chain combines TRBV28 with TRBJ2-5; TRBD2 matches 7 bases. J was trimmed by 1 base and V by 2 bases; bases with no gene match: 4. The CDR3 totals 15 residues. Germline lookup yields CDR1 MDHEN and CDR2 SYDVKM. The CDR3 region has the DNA TGTGCCAGCAGTTTAGGAGCGGGAACCCAAGAGACCCAGTACTTC. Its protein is CASSLGAGTQETQYF. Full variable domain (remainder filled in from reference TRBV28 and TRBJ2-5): DVKVTQSSRYLVKRTGEKVFLECVQDMDHENMFWYRQDPGLGLRLIYFSYDVKMKEKGDIPEGYSVSREKKERFSLILESASTNQTSMYLCASSLGAGTQETQYFGPGTRLLVL.

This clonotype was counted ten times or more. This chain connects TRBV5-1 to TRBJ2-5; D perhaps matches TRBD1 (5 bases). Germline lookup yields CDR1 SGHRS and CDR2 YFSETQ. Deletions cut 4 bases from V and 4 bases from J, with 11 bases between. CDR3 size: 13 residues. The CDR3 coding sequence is TGCGCCAGCAGCCTGATCGACAGAGAGACCCAGTACTTC. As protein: CASSLIDRETQYF.

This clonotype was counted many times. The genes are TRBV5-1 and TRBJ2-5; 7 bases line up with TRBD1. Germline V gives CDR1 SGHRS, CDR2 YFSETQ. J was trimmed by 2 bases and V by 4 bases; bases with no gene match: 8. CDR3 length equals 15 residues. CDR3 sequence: CASSRGGQIQETQYF. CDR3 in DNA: TGCGCCAGCAGCAGAGGGGGACAGATACAAGAGACCCAGTACTTC.

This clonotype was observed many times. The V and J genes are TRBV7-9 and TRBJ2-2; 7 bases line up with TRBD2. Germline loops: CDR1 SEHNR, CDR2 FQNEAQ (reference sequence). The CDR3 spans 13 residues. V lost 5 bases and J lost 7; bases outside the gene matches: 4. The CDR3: CASSRREGGELFF. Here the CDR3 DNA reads TGTGCCAGCAGCCGCAGGGAGGGCGGGGAGCTGTTTTTT.

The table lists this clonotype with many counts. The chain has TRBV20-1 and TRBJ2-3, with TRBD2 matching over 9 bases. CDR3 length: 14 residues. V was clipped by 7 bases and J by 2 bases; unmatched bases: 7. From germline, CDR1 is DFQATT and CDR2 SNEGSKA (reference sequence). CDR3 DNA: TGCAGTGTTTTGGCTAGCGGGAACACAGATACGCAGTATTTT. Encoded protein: CSVLASGNTDTQYF.

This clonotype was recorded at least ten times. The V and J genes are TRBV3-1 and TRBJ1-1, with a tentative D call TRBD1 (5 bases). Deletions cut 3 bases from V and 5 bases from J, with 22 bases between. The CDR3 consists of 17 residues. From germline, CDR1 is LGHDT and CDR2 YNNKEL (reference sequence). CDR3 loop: CASSQPDSGHPGTEAFF. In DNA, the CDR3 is TGTGCCAGCAGCCAGCCTGACTCGGGGCACCCTGGGACTGAAGCTTTCTTT.

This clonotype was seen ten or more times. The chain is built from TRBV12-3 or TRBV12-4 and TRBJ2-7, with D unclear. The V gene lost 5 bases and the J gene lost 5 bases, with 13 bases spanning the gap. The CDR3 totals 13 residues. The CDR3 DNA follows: TGTGCCAGCAGTGTATACTCTAGGGACGAGCAGTACTTC. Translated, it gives CASSVYSRDEQYF.

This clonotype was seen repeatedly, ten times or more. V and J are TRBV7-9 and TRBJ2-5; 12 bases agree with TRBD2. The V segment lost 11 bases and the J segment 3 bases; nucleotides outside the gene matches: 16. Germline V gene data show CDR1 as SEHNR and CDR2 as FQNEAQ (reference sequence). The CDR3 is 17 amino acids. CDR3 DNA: TGTGCCGTACCCGGGCTAGCGGGAGGGGTGCTTAAAGAGACCCAGTACTTC. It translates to CAVPGLAGGVLKETQYF.

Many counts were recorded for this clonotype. This chain's CDR3 is CASSPGTAYLNTQYF. The CDR3 DNA reads as TGTGCCAGCAGTCCCGGGACCGCCTATCTGAATACGCAGTATTTT. The chain recombines TRBV6-4 with TRBJ2-3; D may correspond to TRBD1 or TRBD2 (5 bases each). Germline lookup yields CDR1 MRHNA and CDR2 SNTAGT. Trimming cost V 5 bases and J 7 bases, with 19 bases left between them. This CDR3 contains 15 residues.

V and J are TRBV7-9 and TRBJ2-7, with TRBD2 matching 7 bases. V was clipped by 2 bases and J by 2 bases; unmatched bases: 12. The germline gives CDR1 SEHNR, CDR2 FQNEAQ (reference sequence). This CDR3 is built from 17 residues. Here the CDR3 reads CASSLTGGSLFAYEQYF. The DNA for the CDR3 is TGTGCCAGCAGCTTAACCGGCGGGAGCTTATTCGCCTACGAGCAGTACTTC.

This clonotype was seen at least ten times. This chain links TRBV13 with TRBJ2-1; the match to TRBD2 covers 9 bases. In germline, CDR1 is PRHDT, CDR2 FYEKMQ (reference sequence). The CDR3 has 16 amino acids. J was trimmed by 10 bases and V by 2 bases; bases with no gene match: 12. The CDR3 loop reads CASSLSGSGRWYEQFF. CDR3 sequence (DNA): TGTGCCAGCAGCTTAAGCGGGAGCGGGAGGTGGTACGAGCAGTTCTTC.

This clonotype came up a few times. CDR3 coding DNA: TGTGCCAGCAGCCAGGACAGGGCGTACTACGAGCAGTACTTC. Translation: CASSQDRAYYEQYF. V and J are TRBV7-2 and TRBJ2-7; 8 positions match TRBD1. V lost 5 bases to trimming and J lost 3 bases; unmatched junction nucleotides: 6. The CDR3 is made up of 14 amino acids. Germline lookup yields CDR1 SGHTA and CDR2 FQGNSA. The variable domain in full, completed from reference TRBV7-2 and TRBJ2-7, reads GAGVSQSPSNKVTEKGKDVELRCDPISGHTALYWYRQSLGQGLEFLIYFQGNSAPDKSGLPSDRFSAERTGGSVSTLTIQRTQQEDSAVYLCASSQDRAYYEQYFGPGTRLTVT.

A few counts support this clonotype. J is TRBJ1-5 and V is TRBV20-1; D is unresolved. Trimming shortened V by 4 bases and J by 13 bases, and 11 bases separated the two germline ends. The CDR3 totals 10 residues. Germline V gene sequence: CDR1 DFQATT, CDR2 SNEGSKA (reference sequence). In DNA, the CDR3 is TGCAGTGCTACTGCCGGTGCACAGCATTTT. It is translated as CSATAGAQHF.

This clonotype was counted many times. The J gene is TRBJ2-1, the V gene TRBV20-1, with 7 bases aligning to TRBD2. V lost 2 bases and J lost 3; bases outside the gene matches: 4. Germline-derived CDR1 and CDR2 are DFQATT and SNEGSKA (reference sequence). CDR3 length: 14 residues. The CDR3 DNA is TGCAGTGCTAGAAAGTCTAGCGGCTACAATGAGCAGTTCTTC. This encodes CSARKSSGYNEQFF.

As DNA, the CDR3 is TGTGCCAGCAGTTACCGGGAGGGTGCGAGCAATCAGCCCCAGCATTTT. Encoded protein: CASSYREGASNQPQHF. The chain recombines TRBV6-2 or TRBV6-3 with TRBJ1-5; no reliable D call. Germline CDR1 MNHEY, CDR2 SVGEGT. CDR3 length: 16 amino acids. The ends were cut back, 2 bases at V and 1 base at J, with 12 bases in the middle.

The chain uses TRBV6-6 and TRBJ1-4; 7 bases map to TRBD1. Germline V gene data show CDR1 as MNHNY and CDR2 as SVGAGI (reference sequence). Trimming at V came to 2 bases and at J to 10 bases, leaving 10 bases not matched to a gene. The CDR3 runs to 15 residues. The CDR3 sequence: CASSYPSTGSAKLFF. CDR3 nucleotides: TGTGCCAGCAGTTACCCTTCGACAGGGAGTGCAAAACTGTTTTTT.

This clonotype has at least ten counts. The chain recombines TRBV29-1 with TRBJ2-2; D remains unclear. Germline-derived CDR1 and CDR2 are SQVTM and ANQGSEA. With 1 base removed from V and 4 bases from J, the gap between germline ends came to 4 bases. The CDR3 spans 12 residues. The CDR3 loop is CSVEGITGELFF. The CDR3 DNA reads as TGCAGCGTTGAAGGGATCACCGGGGAGCTGTTTTTT.

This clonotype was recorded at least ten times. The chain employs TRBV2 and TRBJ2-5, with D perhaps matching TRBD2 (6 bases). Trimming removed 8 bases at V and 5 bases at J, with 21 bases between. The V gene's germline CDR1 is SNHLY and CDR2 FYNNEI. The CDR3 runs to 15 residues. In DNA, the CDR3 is TGTGCCAGCGTGAATGACTTGACTAGAGGGGAGACCCAGTACTTC. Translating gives CASVNDLTRGETQYF.

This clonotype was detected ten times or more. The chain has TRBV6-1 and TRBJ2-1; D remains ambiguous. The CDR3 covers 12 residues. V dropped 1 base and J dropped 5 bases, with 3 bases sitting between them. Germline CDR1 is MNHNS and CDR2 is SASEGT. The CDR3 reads CASSEVNNEQFF. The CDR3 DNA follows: TGTGCCAGCAGTGAAGTAAACAATGAGCAGTTCTTC.

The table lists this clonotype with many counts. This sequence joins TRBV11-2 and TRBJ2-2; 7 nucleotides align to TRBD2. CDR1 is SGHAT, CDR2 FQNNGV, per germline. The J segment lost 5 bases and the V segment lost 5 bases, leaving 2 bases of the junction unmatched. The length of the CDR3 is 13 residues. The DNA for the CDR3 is TGTGCCAGCAGCCCCGGGAGGACCGGGGAGCTGTTTTTT. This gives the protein CASSPGRTGELFF.

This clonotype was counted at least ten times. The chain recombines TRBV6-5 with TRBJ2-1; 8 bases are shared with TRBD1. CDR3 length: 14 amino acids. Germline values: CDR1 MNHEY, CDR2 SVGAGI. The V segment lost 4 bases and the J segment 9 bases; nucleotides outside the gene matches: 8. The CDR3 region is CASSSRQGLLEQFF. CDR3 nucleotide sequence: TGTGCCAGCAGTTCGCGACAGGGGTTGCTTGAGCAGTTCTTC.

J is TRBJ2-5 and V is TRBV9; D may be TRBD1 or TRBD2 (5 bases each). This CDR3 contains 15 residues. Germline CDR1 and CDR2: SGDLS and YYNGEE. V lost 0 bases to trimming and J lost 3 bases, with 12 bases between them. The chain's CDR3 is CASSVAGTSKETQYF. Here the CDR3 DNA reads TGTGCCAGCAGCGTAGCCGGGACCAGCAAAGAGACCCAGTACTTC.

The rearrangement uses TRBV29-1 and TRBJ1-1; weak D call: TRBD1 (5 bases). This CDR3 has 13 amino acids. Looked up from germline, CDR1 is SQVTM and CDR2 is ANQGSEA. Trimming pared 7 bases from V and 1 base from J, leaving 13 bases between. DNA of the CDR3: TGCAGCGGATCGGGGGAACAGAACACTGAAGCTTTCTTT. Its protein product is CSGSGEQNTEAFF.

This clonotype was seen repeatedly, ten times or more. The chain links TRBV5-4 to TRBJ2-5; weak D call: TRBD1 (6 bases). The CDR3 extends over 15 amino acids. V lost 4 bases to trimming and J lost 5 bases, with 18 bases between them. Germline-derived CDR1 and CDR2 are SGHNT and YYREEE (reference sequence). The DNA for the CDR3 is TGTGCCAGCAGCCCCGTGATGGGGGCGCGGGAGACCCAGTACTTC. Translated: CASSPVMGARETQYF.

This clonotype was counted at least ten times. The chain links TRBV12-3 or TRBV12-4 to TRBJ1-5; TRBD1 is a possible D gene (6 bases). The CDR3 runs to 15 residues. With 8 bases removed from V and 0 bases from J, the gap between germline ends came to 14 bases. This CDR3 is CASRSGTSSNQPQHF. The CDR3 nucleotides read TGTGCCAGCCGCTCCGGGACATCTAGCAATCAGCCCCAGCATTTT.

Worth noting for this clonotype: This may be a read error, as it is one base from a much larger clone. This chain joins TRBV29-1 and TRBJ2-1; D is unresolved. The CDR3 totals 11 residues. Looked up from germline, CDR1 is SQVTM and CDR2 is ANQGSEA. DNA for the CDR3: TGCGGCGTAGTAGCTTACAATGAGCAGTTCTTC. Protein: CGVVAYNEQFF.

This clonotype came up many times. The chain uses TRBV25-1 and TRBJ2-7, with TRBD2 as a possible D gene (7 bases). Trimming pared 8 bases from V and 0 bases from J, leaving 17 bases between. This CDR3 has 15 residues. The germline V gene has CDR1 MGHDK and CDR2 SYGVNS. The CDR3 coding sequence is TGTGCCAGCGGGGGGGGCGGGAGCAGCTCCTACGAGCAGTACTTC. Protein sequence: CASGGGGSSSYEQYF.

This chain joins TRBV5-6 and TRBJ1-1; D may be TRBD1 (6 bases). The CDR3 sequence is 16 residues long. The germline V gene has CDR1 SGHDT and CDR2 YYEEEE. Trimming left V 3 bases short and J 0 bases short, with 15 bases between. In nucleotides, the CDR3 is TGTGCCAGCAGCTATTGGACAGCCTTCCTGAACACTGAAGCTTTCTTT. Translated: CASSYWTAFLNTEAFF.